Below are 18 T cell receptor beta chains sequenced from a single sample in a study of response to subunit inactivated influenza vaccine. Each CDR3 protein is one row after TCRdb ran MiXCR on the RT-PCR reads. The sample includes approximately 530,000 distinct CDR3 sequences, approximately 13% of them seen just once. The source material was PBMCs from blood, sampled roughly 6 weeks after vaccination. The source of these receptors is a man aged 45-65 years who received an inactivated influenza vaccine.

This clonotype has more than one count but fewer than ten. The chain uses TRBV20-1 and TRBJ2-2; 8 positions match TRBD1. The CDR3 has 15 amino acids. The V and J ends lost 6 bases and 4 bases, in that order; junction bases with no gene match: 10. Germline V lookup: CDR1 DFQATT, CDR2 SNEGSKA (reference sequence). The CDR3 DNA reads as TGCAGTGCAAGAAAAACAGGGGGTTTCACCGGGGAGCTGTTTTTT. This codes for CSARKTGGFTGELFF.

This clonotype was seen at least ten times. V and J are TRBV5-1 and TRBJ2-2; D is undetermined. Germline-derived CDR1 and CDR2 are SGHRS and YFSETQ. This CDR3 has 14 residues. Trimming removed 1 base from V and 2 bases from J, with 6 bases in between. In DNA form, the CDR3 reads TGCGCCAGCAGCTTGCCCGATAACACCGGGGAGCTGTTTTTT. Amino acid sequence: CASSLPDNTGELFF.

The chain employs TRBV7-8 and TRBJ2-6, with TRBD1 identical over 8 bases. The trim removed 3 bases at V and 3 bases at J, leaving 7 bases unmatched. The germline gives CDR1 SGHVS, CDR2 FQNEAQ. The CDR3 is 17 amino acids. CDR3 in DNA: TGTGCCAGCAGCTTGTTCGCAGGGGGCGATGGGGCCAACGTCCTGACTTTC. This codes for CASSLFAGGDGANVLTF.

This clonotype was seen a handful of times. This chain uses TRBV6-1 with TRBJ2-7, with D possibly TRBD1 on 5 matching bases. The germline V gene encodes CDR1 MNHNS and CDR2 SASEGT. V was shortened by 4 bases and J by 0 bases, with 10 bases between the two germline ends. There are 14 residues in the CDR3. CDR3 sequence (DNA): TGTGCCAGCAGTGGGACACGAGCCTCCTACGAGCAGTACTTC. Encoded protein: CASSGTRASYEQYF.

The chain carries TRBV4-2 and TRBJ2-7, with TRBD2 matching 7 bases. Germline loops: CDR1 LGHNA, CDR2 YNFKEQ. This CDR3 comprises 15 residues. The ends lost 5 bases at V and 1 base at J; junction bases unmatched: 8. CDR3 DNA: TGTGCCAGCAGCGCACAAGCGGGAACTTCCTACGAGCAGTACTTC. The encoded protein is CASSAQAGTSYEQYF.

Only a few counts were recorded for this clonotype. This sequence joins TRBV7-9 and TRBJ1-1; no reliable D call. This CDR3 contains 11 residues. Trimming cost V 2 bases and J 7 bases, with 5 bases left between them. Germline-derived CDR1 and CDR2 are SEHNR and FQNEAQ (reference sequence). The DNA for the CDR3 is TGTGCCAGCAGCTTACAAGTTGAAGCTTTCTTT. Translation: CASSLQVEAFF. The complete variable domain, with remaining parts taken from reference TRBV7-9 and TRBJ1-1, reads DTGVSQNPRHKITKRGQNVTFRCDPISEHNRLYWYRQTLGQGPEFLTYFQNEAQLEKSRLLSDRFSAERPKGSFSTLEIQRTEQGDSAMYLCASSLQVEAFFGQGTRLTVV.

This chain joins TRBV29-1 and TRBJ2-7; TRBD2 aligns across 10 bases. This CDR3 is 14 amino acids long. Trimming cost V 6 bases and J 3 bases; bases outside gene matches: 8. Germline V gene lookup returns CDR1 SQVTM and CDR2 ANQGSEA. For the CDR3, the DNA is TGCAGCGTAGAGACTAGCGGGTTATACTACGAGCAGTACTTC. Translating it yields CSVETSGLYYEQYF.

This clonotype has a handful of counts. The chain has TRBV7-8 and TRBJ1-1, with a possible D match to TRBD1 (6 bases). The CDR3 runs to 13 residues. Germline V gene sequence: CDR1 SGHVS, CDR2 FQNEAQ. V gave up 5 bases and J gave up 7 bases, with 14 bases separating them. CDR3 loop: CASSLWGHLEAFF. In DNA form, the CDR3 reads TGTGCCAGCAGCCTGTGGGGACACCTTGAAGCTTTCTTT.

This clonotype was seen more than once but under ten times. The CDR3 coding sequence is TGTGCCAGCAGCTTCCGGGACGGGAATGAAAAACTGTTTTTT. It specifies CASSFRDGNEKLFF. This chain uses TRBV7-9 with TRBJ1-4, with TRBD1 as a possible D gene (5 bases). The germline gives CDR1 SEHNR, CDR2 FQNEAQ (reference sequence). V was pared by 3 bases and J by 5 bases, with 10 bases between. The CDR3 length is 14 residues.

V and J are TRBV7-9 and TRBJ2-1, with D perhaps assigned TRBD1 or TRBD2 (5 bases each). The CDR3 is 14 amino acids. Trimming stripped 5 bases from V and 5 bases from J, with 13 bases between. The V gene's germline CDR1 is SEHNR and CDR2 FQNEAQ (reference sequence). This CDR3 is CASSLEGSHNEQFF. In DNA, the CDR3 is TGTGCCAGCAGCCTCGAGGGGAGCCACAATGAGCAGTTCTTC.

This clonotype was observed a handful of times. At one of its ends the junction is not consistent with the germline gene, which may arise from a read error. The chain couples TRBV7-2 to TRBJ1-3, with D hard to call. Per the germline V gene, CDR1 is SGHTA and CDR2 is FQGNSA. The CDR3 length is 16 residues. The CDR3, as DNA: TGTGCCAGCAGCCCCTACACATACGATCGGTGGAACACCACATATTTT. Amino acid sequence: CASSPYTYDRWNTTYF.

This clonotype appeared a few times. This sequence joins TRBV6-2 or TRBV6-3 and TRBJ1-6; 7 bases match TRBD1. Germline-derived CDR1 and CDR2 are MNHEY and SVGEGT. The CDR3 has 12 amino acids. Trimming removed 5 bases from V and 16 bases from J; junction bases left unmatched: 8. The CDR3 region has the DNA TGTGCCAGCAGTACCGACAGGGTCTTACTCCACTTT. Encoded protein: CASSTDRVLLHF.

The V call is TRBV28, the J call TRBJ2-1; TRBD2 matches at 13 bases. The CDR3 spans 19 residues. V dropped 5 bases and J dropped 3; count of bases not matched to a gene: 13. The V gene's germline CDR1 is MDHEN and CDR2 SYDVKM. CDR3 DNA: TGTGCCAGCAGTAATGCGGGACTAGCGGGACAGGGGGGCTACAATGAGCAGTTCTTC. It specifies CASSNAGLAGQGGYNEQFF.

Only a few counts were recorded for this clonotype. The genes are TRBV12-3 or TRBV12-4 and TRBJ2-3; D perhaps matches TRBD2 (7 bases). The CDR3 has 16 residues. Trimming pared 0 bases from V and 4 bases from J, leaving 14 bases between. As DNA, the CDR3 is TGTGCCAGCAGTTTAGCCCGGTGGGGGGGCCCAGATACGCAGTATTTT. Its protein product is CASSLARWGGPDTQYF.

This clonotype came up many times. The chain combines TRBV20-1 with TRBJ1-5; D unresolved. This CDR3 region has 16 residues. Per germline, CDR1 DFQATT and CDR2 SNEGSKA (reference sequence). Trimming stripped 3 bases from V and 0 bases from J, with 15 bases between. As DNA, the CDR3 is TGCAGTGCTAGGAGAGCTACTTTAAATAGCAATCAGCCCCAGCATTTT. Translated: CSARRATLNSNQPQHF.

The chain links TRBV20-1 to TRBJ2-7; tentative D call: TRBD2 (6 bases). The CDR3 length is 20 residues. Germline-derived CDR1 and CDR2 are DFQATT and SNEGSKA (reference sequence). The V end was cut by 1 base, the J end by 0 bases, with 28 bases between. In nucleotides, the CDR3 is TGCAGTGCTAGAGTGCCGCCGGGACTTAGCCACCAAATAAACTCCTACGAGCAGTACTTC. This sequence encodes CSARVPPGLSHQINSYEQYF.

The chain's CDR3 is CSAVDEGGVYEQYF. The DNA for the CDR3 is TGCAGTGCTGTAGACGAGGGTGGGGTCTACGAGCAGTACTTC. The chain uses TRBV20-1 and TRBJ2-7; possibly TRBD2 for D (5 bases). From germline, CDR1 is DFQATT and CDR2 SNEGSKA (reference sequence). This CDR3 is 14 amino acids long. Trimming took 5 bases from V and 3 from J, leaving 17 bases between them.

In its sample, this clonotype was seen a few times. The chain links TRBV7-2 to TRBJ2-5; the D is unclear. With 5 bases removed from V and 5 bases from J, the gap between germline ends came to 12 bases. In germline, CDR1 is SGHTA, CDR2 FQGNSA. The CDR3 extends over 13 amino acids. In DNA form, the CDR3 reads TGTGCCAGCAGCCGAACAGTGACGGAGACCCAGTACTTC. This codes for CASSRTVTETQYF.